These 30 T cell receptor beta chains share one sample of origin, sequenced in a study of blood T cell repertoires in COVID-19. The repertoire was sequenced with immunoSEQ multiplex PCR; TCRdb's copy has only in-frame clones and lacks some. Of under 250,000 clones in the sample, about nine tenths were seen once. The specimen sequenced was peripheral blood. Receptors originate from a woman aged 60 to 75 who had recovered from COVID-19.

J is TRBJ2-2 and V is TRBV12-5; no definite D call. The CDR3 runs to 14 residues. Germline CDR1 is LGHNT and CDR2 is FRNRAP. The ends were cut back, 7 bases at V and 1 base at J, with 10 bases in the middle. The CDR3 DNA reads as TGTGCTAGTGCCCTGACTGGGAACACCGGGGAGCTGTTTTTT. It translates to CASALTGNTGELFF.

J is TRBJ2-7 and V is TRBV27; TRBD2 matches 10 bases. J was trimmed by 3 bases and V by 1 base; bases with no gene match: 6. The CDR3 extends over 16 amino acids. Germline CDR1 MNHEY, CDR2 SMNVEV (reference sequence). The CDR3 DNA follows: TGTGCCAGCAGTTTATGGGGTAGCGGGGGGTTCTACGAGCAGTACTTC. This sequence encodes CASSLWGSGGFYEQYF.

The chain carries TRBV7-8 and TRBJ2-2; D perhaps matches TRBD1 (6 bases). Looked up from germline, CDR1 is SGHVS and CDR2 is FQNEAQ. This CDR3 contains 16 residues. V lost 3 bases and J lost 0, with 11 bases in between. The CDR3 DNA reads TGTGCCAGCAGCTTGCGGACAGCAACGAACACCGGGGAGCTGTTTTTT. It yields the protein CASSLRTATNTGELFF.

The CDR3 DNA reads TGTGCCAGCAGCGGACAGGGGGCCTATCAGCCCCAGCATTTT. This translates into CASSGQGAYQPQHF. This chain joins TRBV7-2 and TRBJ1-5, with TRBD1 identical over 11 bases. This CDR3 contains 14 residues. The V gene end was trimmed by 5 bases and the J gene end by 5 bases; junction bases not matched to a gene: 2. Germline CDR1 reads SGHTA; CDR2 reads FQGNSA.

V and J are TRBV13 and TRBJ1-1; 10 nucleotides match TRBD1. V was pared by 5 bases and J by 5 bases, with 8 bases of the junction left unmatched. CDR3 length: 15 residues. Germline V gene lookup returns CDR1 PRHDT and CDR2 FYEKMQ (reference sequence). CDR3 in amino acids: CASSQTGGVGTEAFF. DNA of the CDR3: TGTGCCAGCAGCCAGACAGGGGGCGTGGGAACTGAAGCTTTCTTT.

The rearrangement links TRBV14 to TRBJ1-2, with 7 positions matching TRBD1. V shed 2 bases and J 8 bases; nucleotides not matched to a gene: 8. The germline gives CDR1 SGHDN, CDR2 FVKESK. The CDR3 sequence is 14 residues long. The CDR3 DNA reads TGTGCCAGCAGCCAACGACAGGGTATAGGGGGCTACACCTTC. Encoded protein: CASSQRQGIGGYTF.

CDR3 coding DNA: TGTGCCAGCAGTACCCCGGGACTAGCGAGTGAGCAGTACTTC. Translating gives CASSTPGLASEQYF. V is TRBV27 and J is TRBJ2-7; 10 bases align to TRBD2. The V gene end was trimmed by 5 bases and the J gene end by 7 bases; junction bases not matched to a gene: 8. Per the germline V gene, CDR1 is MNHEY and CDR2 is SMNVEV (reference sequence). This CDR3 comprises 14 residues.

This rearrangement joins TRBV6-5 to TRBJ2-3, with 7 nucleotides matching TRBD1. The CDR3 spans 15 residues. Germline trimming cut 2 bases from V and 4 bases from J; bases unmatched to any gene: 6. Looked up from germline, CDR1 is MNHEY and CDR2 is SVGAGI. This CDR3 reads CASSYRGRASDTQYF. As DNA, the CDR3 is TGTGCCAGCAGTTACAGGGGGCGAGCCTCAGATACGCAGTATTTT.

The genes are TRBV6-2 or TRBV6-3 and TRBJ1-2; 12 bases match TRBD1. The trim removed 0 bases at V and 6 bases at J, leaving 2 bases unmatched. Germline lookup yields CDR1 MNHEY and CDR2 SVGEGT. The CDR3 length is 15 residues. In DNA form, the CDR3 reads TGTGCCAGCAGTTACTCGGGACAGGGGGCTCATGGCTACACCTTC. This encodes CASSYSGQGAHGYTF.

This chain uses TRBV12-3 or TRBV12-4 with TRBJ1-1; possible D gene TRBD1, 5 bases. Trimming left V 6 bases short and J 9 bases short, with 14 bases between. There are 12 residues in the CDR3. The CDR3 here is CASSSATGKAFF. CDR3 coding DNA: TGTGCCAGCAGCTCCGCCACAGGCAAAGCTTTCTTT.

This rearrangement joins TRBV10-3 to TRBJ2-5; TRBD1 aligns across 8 bases. CDR3 length: 15 residues. J lost 4 bases, V lost 2 bases, and 6 bases had no gene match. Germline V gene lookup returns CDR1 ENHRY and CDR2 SYGVKD. The CDR3 loop is CAISERDRPGETQYF. DNA of the CDR3: TGTGCCATCAGTGAGAGGGACAGGCCGGGAGAGACCCAGTACTTC.

The chain carries TRBV6-5 and TRBJ1-2, with 8 bases that match TRBD1. V dropped 6 bases and J dropped 8; count of bases not matched to a gene: 8. This CDR3 is 13 amino acids long. Germline V gene lookup returns CDR1 MNHEY and CDR2 SVGAGI. CDR3: CASSIDRGGGYTF. CDR3 nucleotide sequence: TGTGCCAGCAGCATAGACAGGGGCGGCGGCTACACCTTC.

CDR3 in DNA: TGTGCCAGCAGCTTAGCCCAAAATTCACCCCTCCACTTT. Its translation is CASSLAQNSPLHF. The V and J genes are TRBV7-9 and TRBJ1-6; no clear D gene. V was cut by 0 bases and J by 7 bases, with 4 bases left in between. Germline lookup yields CDR1 SEHNR and CDR2 FQNEAQ (reference sequence). CDR3 length equals 13 residues.

The genes are TRBV9 and TRBJ1-6; 9 bases are shared with TRBD1. V lost 3 bases and J lost 7; bases outside the gene matches: 2. Germline V gives CDR1 SGDLS, CDR2 YYNGEE. The CDR3 runs to 14 residues. In DNA, the CDR3 is TGTGCCAGCAGCGCGACAGGGGGAAATTCACCCCTCCACTTT. Translated: CASSATGGNSPLHF. Using reference TRBV9 and TRBJ1-6 for the parts outside the CDR3, the full variable domain is DSGVTQTPKHLITATGQRVTLRCSPRSGDLSVYWYQQSLDQGLQFLIQYYNGEERAKGNILERFSAQQFPDLHSELNLSSLELGDSALYFCASSATGGNSPLHFGNGTRLTVT.

This rearrangement joins TRBV3-1 (or the pseudogene TRBV3-2) to TRBJ1-2, with D maybe TRBD1 (5 bases). The CDR3 runs 13 residues. Germline loops: CDR1 LGHDT, CDR2 YNNKEL (reference sequence). Between the trimmed V and J ends, which lost 0 bases and 8 bases, there was a span of 10 bases. CDR3 DNA: TGTGCCAGCAGCCAAGATCCTCGACAGGGCTACACCTTC. It encodes CASSQDPRQGYTF.

This clone has just a few counts. V usage is TRBV5-6 and J usage is TRBJ2-4; 11 bases are a match to TRBD1. The CDR3 consists of 17 residues. Germline trimming cut 3 bases from V and 1 base from J; bases unmatched to any gene: 6. Germline CDR1 is SGHDT and CDR2 is YYEEEE. The CDR3 nucleotides are TGTGCCAGCAGCTCATTCGGACAGGGGGCGGCCAAAAACATTCAGTACTTC. Protein: CASSSFGQGAAKNIQYF.

CDR3 DNA sequence: TGTGCCAGCAGCCAAGACCGAGCGGGGGGAGATGAGCAGTTCTTC. Translated: CASSQDRAGGDEQFF. The chain has TRBV3-1 (or the pseudogene TRBV3-2) and TRBJ2-1; TRBD2 matches at 9 bases. CDR1 and CDR2 from the germline V gene are LGHDT and YNNKEL (reference sequence). J lost 8 bases, V lost 0 bases, and 5 bases had no gene match. The CDR3 loop spans 15 amino acids.

The chain recombines TRBV4-1 with TRBJ1-4; perhaps TRBD1 as D (5 bases). The CDR3 totals 14 residues. The V and J ends lost 0 bases and 11 bases respectively, with 13 bases between them. Germline V gives CDR1 MGHRA, CDR2 YSYEKL. The CDR3 here is CASSQEQVEPKLFF. The CDR3 bases are TGCGCCAGCAGCCAAGAACAGGTGGAGCCCAAACTGTTTTTT.

The chain employs TRBV29-1 and TRBJ1-2; a possible D gene is TRBD1 (5 bases). The V gene's germline CDR1 is SQVTM and CDR2 ANQGSEA. The CDR3 is 11 residues long. V gave up 6 bases and J gave up 8 bases, with 13 bases separating them. CDR3 loop: CSVSRAAGYTF. As DNA, the CDR3 is TGCAGCGTAAGCAGGGCGGCGGGCTACACCTTC. Drawing the rest from reference TRBV29-1 and TRBJ1-2, the complete variable domain is SAVISQKPSRDICQRGTSLTIQCQVDSQVTMMFWYRQQPGQSLTLIATANQGSEATYESGFVIDKFPISRPNLTFSTLTVSNMSPEDSSIYLCSVSRAAGYTFGSGTRLTVV.

The V and J genes are TRBV29-1 and TRBJ1-1; D not certain. V lost 6 bases and J 2 bases, leaving 13 bases between the germline ends. The CDR3 totals 13 residues. Germline V gene data show CDR1 as SQVTM and CDR2 as ANQGSEA. In DNA form, the CDR3 reads TGCAGCGTCGCCCCCAGGTCTAACACTGAAGCTTTCTTT. It is translated as CSVAPRSNTEAFF.

This chain uses TRBV7-8 with TRBJ2-3; D is unresolved. Trimming removed 1 base at V and 2 bases at J, with 19 bases between. Germline loops: CDR1 SGHVS, CDR2 FQNEAQ. This CDR3 comprises 18 residues. The CDR3 spells CASSLVLRLLRPTDTQYF. The CDR3 bases are TGTGCCAGCAGCTTAGTACTACGCCTCTTACGGCCCACAGATACGCAGTATTTT.

J is TRBJ1-1 and V is TRBV4-1, with D possibly being TRBD1 (6 bases). This CDR3 contains 14 residues. V lost 4 bases, J lost 4 bases, and 13 bases lay in between. The germline V gene has CDR1 MGHRA and CDR2 YSYEKL. The CDR3 sequence is CASSRQGLSTEAFF. CDR3 DNA: TGCGCCAGCAGCCGCCAGGGGCTTAGCACTGAAGCTTTCTTT.

The chain joins TRBV5-1 to TRBJ1-2, with TRBD1 matching 9 bases. The CDR3 consists of 13 residues. CDR1 and CDR2 (germline): SGHRS, YFSETQ. After removal of 3 bases from V and 8 bases from J, the junction contained 5 bases not matched to a gene. The CDR3 spells CASSSQGAVGYTF. The CDR3 DNA reads as TGCGCCAGCAGCTCACAGGGGGCTGTAGGCTACACCTTC.

This sequence joins TRBV15 and TRBJ1-3; tentative D call: TRBD1 (6 bases). Trimming removed 0 bases from V and 2 bases from J, with 8 bases in between. CDR3 length: 15 amino acids. CDR1 and CDR2 (germline): LNHNV, YYDKDF (reference sequence). CDR3 sequence reads: CATSRDAGAGNTIYF. DNA of the CDR3: TGTGCCACCAGCAGAGACGCAGGGGCTGGAAACACCATATATTTT.

The chain employs TRBV3-1 (or the pseudogene TRBV3-2) and TRBJ2-3, with TRBD1 matching 7 bases. Germline CDR1 LGHDT, CDR2 YNNKEL (reference sequence). V lost 6 bases and J lost 3; bases outside the gene matches: 9. The CDR3 is 15 residues long. CDR3 sequence: CASSLSPQGTDTQYF. CDR3 nucleotides: TGTGCCAGCAGTCTTTCCCCACAGGGGACAGATACGCAGTATTTT.

This clone was detected once. The chain links TRBV5-1 to TRBJ1-2; no clear D. The V and J ends lost 4 bases and 4 bases respectively, with 20 bases between them. CDR1 is SGHRS, CDR2 YFSETQ, per germline. This CDR3 spans 16 amino acids. In DNA form, the CDR3 reads TGCGCCAGCAGCCTGGGCCCTATTGGGTCAGGCTATGGCTACACCTTC. Amino acid sequence: CASSLGPIGSGYGYTF.

The gene calls are TRBV4-3 and TRBJ2-3; TRBD2 might be the D (6 bases). The CDR3 runs to 18 residues. Deletions cut 4 bases from V and 5 bases from J, with 25 bases between. Germline loops: CDR1 LGHNA, CDR2 YSLEER. CDR3 nucleotides: TGCGCCAGCAGCCTCGTTCCCACTCGGACGGGAGAACTAGATACGCAGTATTTT. Translating it yields CASSLVPTRTGELDTQYF.

This clone is a singleton in its sample. This sequence joins TRBV6-6 and TRBJ2-4, with 10 bases identical to TRBD1. This CDR3 comprises 15 residues. J was trimmed by 9 bases and V by 5 bases; bases with no gene match: 10. Germline CDR1 MNHNY, CDR2 SVGAGI (reference sequence). CDR3 sequence reads: CASSPDGTGVSIQYF. CDR3 sequence (DNA): TGTGCCAGCAGTCCAGACGGGACAGGGGTCAGCATTCAGTACTTC.

The chain is built from TRBV7-2 and TRBJ1-1; the match to TRBD1 covers 7 bases. The CDR3 is 16 amino acids. J was trimmed by 3 bases and V by 5 bases; bases with no gene match: 12. CDR1 is SGHTA, CDR2 FQGNSA, per germline. The CDR3 region has the DNA TGTGCCAGCAGCAACCGGGGAACAGGGGAGTACACTGAAGCTTTCTTT. It translates to CASSNRGTGEYTEAFF.

V gene TRBV29-1 combines with J gene TRBJ2-7; possible D gene TRBD2, 6 bases. The V end was cut by 7 bases, the J end by 2 bases, with 12 bases between. The CDR3 covers 12 residues. Per germline, CDR1 SQVTM and CDR2 ANQGSEA. CDR3: CSGGVDTYEQYF. In DNA, the CDR3 is TGCAGCGGGGGGGTAGACACCTACGAGCAGTACTTC.